This TCR beta chain came from a study of spatial heterogeneity in lung cancer. As for the study in general: The donor population consisted of 72 patients with untreated, early-stage non-small cell lung cancer.

At least ten counts were recorded for this clonotype. This CDR3 is 13 amino acids long. V was clipped by 0 bases and J by 8 bases, with 13 bases between them. Germline V gives CDR1 SQVTM, CDR2 ANQGSEA. The time point denotes: blood at routine non-recurrence follow-up after resection. Unsorted whole RNA samples from tumor, nontumor lung or frozen PBMC were sequenced. One entry per CDR3 protein, called by TCRdb with MiXCR from the 5' RACE reads. The data hold 95,000 to 120,000 distinct CDR3 sequences, with 11% observed a single time. The sample consisted of PBMCs, taken at follow-up. V and J are TRBV29-1 and TRBJ1-2; D remains ambiguous. This clonotype originated in a female donor with early-stage non-small cell lung cancer. The CDR3 spells CSVEDHAKRGYTF. The CDR3 DNA sequence: TGCAGCGTTGAAGATCATGCGAAGAGAGGCTACACCTTC. The whole variable domain, remainder taken from reference TRBV29-1 and TRBJ1-2, is SAVISQKPSRDICQRGTSLTIQCQVDSQVTMMFWYRQQPGQSLTLIATANQGSEATYESGFVIDKFPISRPNLTFSTLTVSNMSPEDSSIYLCSVEDHAKRGYTFGSGTRLTVV.